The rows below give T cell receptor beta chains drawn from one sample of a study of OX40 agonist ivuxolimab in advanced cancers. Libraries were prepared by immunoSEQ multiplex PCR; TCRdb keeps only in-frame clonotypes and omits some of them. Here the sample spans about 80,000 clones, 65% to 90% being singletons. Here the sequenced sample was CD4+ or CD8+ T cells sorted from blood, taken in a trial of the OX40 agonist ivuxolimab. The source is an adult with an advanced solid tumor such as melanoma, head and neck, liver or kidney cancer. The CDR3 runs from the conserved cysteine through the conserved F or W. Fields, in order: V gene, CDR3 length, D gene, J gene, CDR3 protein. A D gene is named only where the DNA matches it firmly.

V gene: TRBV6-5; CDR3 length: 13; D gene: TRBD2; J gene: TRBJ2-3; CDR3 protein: CASRQRDTDTQYF
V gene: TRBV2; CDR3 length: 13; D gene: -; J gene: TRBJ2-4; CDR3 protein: CASSVGLKNIQYF
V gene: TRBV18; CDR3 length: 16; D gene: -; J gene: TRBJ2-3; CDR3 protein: CASSPVNPGRTDTQYF
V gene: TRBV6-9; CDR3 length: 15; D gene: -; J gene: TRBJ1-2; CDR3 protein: CASSYATGANYGYTF
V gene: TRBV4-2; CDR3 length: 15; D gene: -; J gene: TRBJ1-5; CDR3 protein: CASSQAGTEGQPQHF
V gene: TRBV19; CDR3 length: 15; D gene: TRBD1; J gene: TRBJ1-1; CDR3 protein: CASREHRGNNGEAFF
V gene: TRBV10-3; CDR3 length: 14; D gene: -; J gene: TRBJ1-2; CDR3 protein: CAISLGGRNYGYTF
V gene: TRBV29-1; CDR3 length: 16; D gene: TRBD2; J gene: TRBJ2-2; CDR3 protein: CSVEDPTSGNTGELFF
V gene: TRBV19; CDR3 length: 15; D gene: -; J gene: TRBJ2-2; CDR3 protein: CASSIPQGNTGELFF
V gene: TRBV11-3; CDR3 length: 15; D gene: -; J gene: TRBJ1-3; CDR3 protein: CASSVGGSSGNTIYF
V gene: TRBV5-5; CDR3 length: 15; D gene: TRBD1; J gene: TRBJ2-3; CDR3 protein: CASSRGDRGADTQYF
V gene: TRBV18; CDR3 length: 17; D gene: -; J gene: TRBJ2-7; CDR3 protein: CASSPPWGSGSSYEQYF
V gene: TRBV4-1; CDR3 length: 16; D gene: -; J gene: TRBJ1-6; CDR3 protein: CASSQERDEYNSPLHF
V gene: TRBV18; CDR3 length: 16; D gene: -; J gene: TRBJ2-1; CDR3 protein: CASSPPSSRINGEQFF
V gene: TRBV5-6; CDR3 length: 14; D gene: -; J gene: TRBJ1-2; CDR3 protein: CASSLDRTNYGYTF